This TCR beta chain was captured by sequencing in a study of T-cell memory formation after mild COVID-19. In its sample, this clonotype was seen once. CDR3 size: 16 residues. Germline V gene lookup returns CDR1 SGHVS and CDR2 FNYEAQ. The germline V and J ends were trimmed by 5 bases and 3 bases, with 20 bases remaining between them. 5'RACE, which relied on constant-segment primers, yielded TCR alpha and TCR beta cDNA libraries carrying sample barcodes and UMIs. In TCRdb, the 5' RACE reads were re-called with MiXCR into one record per CDR3 protein. This sample carries hundreds of thousands of distinct CDR3 sequences, roughly 17% of them seen once, and the ten largest clones take around 12%.

The origin of this receptor is an adult woman who had mild COVID-19 (a few samples of this study predate the infection). Cell type and time point are not known. Source material: PBMCs or a T cell subset sorted from them (not recorded which). This chain joins TRBV7-6 and TRBJ2-7; a possible D gene is TRBD1 (6 bases). Here the CDR3 reads CASSGTATGQNYEQYF. The CDR3 nucleotides read TGTGCCAGCAGCGGTACTGCTACTGGACAGAACTACGAGCAGTACTTC. The entire variable domain, with the rest obtained from reference TRBV7-6 and TRBJ2-7, is as follows: GAGVSQSPRYKVTKRGQDVALRCDPISGHVSLYWYRQALGQGPEFLTYFNYEAQQDKSGLPNDRFSAERPEGSISTLTIQRTEQRDSAMYRCASSGTATGQNYEQYFGPGTRLTVT.